This record concerns one T cell receptor beta chain sequence. Its antigen is currently unknown. The treatment was: approximately 11-day PBMC culture with coronavirus spike peptide pools or control peptides (ViraFEST assay). Cultured CD4+ T cell DNA underwent sequencing with the Oncomine TCR Beta short-read assay. The authors extracted genomic DNA from cultured CD4+ T cells. TCRdb re-called the PCR reads with MiXCR, one entry per CDR3 protein. The repertoire includes around 15,000 distinct CDR3 sequences, around 80% of them detected once, and roughly 9.4% sits in the top ten. These data belong to a study of vaccination and CD4 T cells after COVID-19. The wider study: The peptides that stimulated the cells were overlapping spike peptides from SARS-CoV-2, HCoV-NL63, HCoV-OC43 and HCoV-229E. Treatment of control cultures consisted of a CEFX pool, an HIV-1 Nef pool, or no peptide.

Study conclusions and caveats: Spike mono-reactivity was the property of 304 of 307 vaccine-specific clones in convalescent patients.

This receptor was identified in a human donor who received a COVID-19 vaccine. The source was CD4+ T cells from blood, cultured in vitro, collected after SARS-CoV-2 vaccination.

The CDR3 reads CSAGTSYPEDSYNEQFF. CDR3 bases: TGCAGTGCTGGGACCTCCTACCCTGAAGACTCCTACAATGAGCAGTTCTTC. The V call is TRBV20-1, the J call TRBJ2-1; D may match TRBD1 or TRBD2 (5 bases each). Germline V gene data show CDR1 as DFQATT and CDR2 as SNEGSKA (reference sequence). The CDR3 has 17 amino acids. The ends were cut back, 5 bases at V and 0 bases at J, with 20 bases in the middle.